The 28 T cell receptor beta chains presented below share a single source sample, sequenced in a study of blood T cell repertoires in COVID-19. Clones were read by immunoSEQ multiplex PCR, and TCRdb kept only the in-frame ones, dropping some. The sample has hundreds of thousands of clones, 88% seen once. Input material: PBMCs or T cells enriched from blood (not recorded which). The source of these receptors is a woman between 45 and 60 years old with acute COVID-19.

The gene calls are TRBV5-4 and TRBJ2-7, with 8 bases lining up with TRBD1. CDR1 is SGHNT and CDR2 is YYREEE in the germline V gene (reference sequence). Losses at the gene ends were 9 bases for V and 5 bases for J; bases not matched to a gene: 7. The length of the CDR3 is 12 residues. The CDR3 nucleotides are TGTGCCACCGAAGGACAGGGCCACGAGCAGTACTTC. Translating gives CATEGQGHEQYF.

The V and J genes are TRBV7-8 and TRBJ2-3, with D unclear. The V end lost 0 bases, the J end lost 0 bases, and 10 bases lay between the germline ends. Per germline, CDR1 SGHVS and CDR2 FQNEAQ. The CDR3 covers 16 residues. The CDR3 coding sequence is TGTGCCAGCAGCTTAGCGAGCTTAACGAGCACAGATACGCAGTATTTT. Translated, it gives CASSLASLTSTDTQYF. Combining the CDR3 with reference TRBV7-8 and TRBJ2-3 gives the whole variable domain GAGVSQSPRYKVAKRGQDVALRCDPISGHVSLFWYQQALGQGPEFLTYFQNEAQLDKSGLPSDRFFAERPEGSVSTLKIQRTQQEDSAVYLCASSLASLTSTDTQYFGPGTRLTVL.

This chain links TRBV5-1 with TRBJ2-1; weak D call: TRBD2 (6 bases). The germline gives CDR1 SGHRS, CDR2 YFSETQ. V was trimmed by 0 bases and J by 2 bases, leaving 9 bases between them. The CDR3 runs to 15 residues. CDR3 coding DNA: TGCGCCAGCAGCTTGGTTAGCGGCGCCTACAATGAGCAGTTCTTC. Its protein is CASSLVSGAYNEQFF.

This sequence joins TRBV18 and TRBJ2-2; 7 positions agree with TRBD1. The CDR3 is 15 residues long. Looked up from germline, CDR1 is KGHSH and CDR2 is LQKENI. Trimming cost V 2 bases and J 3 bases; bases outside gene matches: 3. Here the CDR3 DNA reads TGTGCCAGCTCACCAGGACAGGCGGACACCGGGGAGCTGTTTTTT. Its translation is CASSPGQADTGELFF.

The CDR3 nucleotides are TGTGCCTTCACAACCTGGCTAGCGGGGGAAACCGAGACCCAGTACTTC. This gives the protein CAFTTWLAGETETQYF. This rearrangement joins TRBV30 to TRBJ2-5; 10 bases fit TRBD2. Germline trimming cut 7 bases from V and 5 bases from J; bases unmatched to any gene: 16. CDR1 is GTSNPN, CDR2 SVGIG, per germline (reference sequence). The CDR3 spans 16 residues.

This clone was picked up one time. The rearrangement joins TRBV21-1 to TRBJ2-7; the D segment call TRBD2 is taken from the table without a DNA check. TRBV21-1 is reported as a pseudogene. The CDR3 extends over 15 amino acids. The CDR3 here is CASSKETGVTYEQYF. CDR3 nucleotides: TGTGCCAGCAGCAAAGAAACGGGAGTCACTTACGAGCAGTACTTC.

This rearrangement joins TRBV5-4 to TRBJ2-1; 13 bases align to TRBD2. The CDR3 runs 16 residues. Per germline, CDR1 SGHNT and CDR2 YYREEE (reference sequence). The V segment lost 0 bases and the J segment 7 bases; nucleotides outside the gene matches: 4. CDR3 bases: TGTGCCAGCAGCTTGGGGACTAGCGGGAGTGGTAATGAGCAGTTCTTC. Protein product: CASSLGTSGSGNEQFF. Drawing the rest from reference TRBV5-4 and TRBJ2-1, the complete variable domain is ETGVTQSPTHLIKTRGQQVTLRCSSQSGHNTVSWYQQALGQGPQFIFQYYREEENGRGNFPPRFSGLQFPNYSSELNVNALELDDSALYLCASSLGTSGSGNEQFFGPGTRLTVL.

This chain's CDR3 is CAIRGGLGQPQHF. Written as DNA, the CDR3 is TGTGCCATCAGGGGGGGTTTGGGTCAGCCCCAGCATTTT. The chain joins TRBV10-3 to TRBJ1-5; D might be TRBD1 (5 bases). Germline-derived CDR1 and CDR2 are ENHRY and SYGVKD. The V and J ends lost 6 bases and 6 bases respectively, with 12 bases between them. This CDR3 has 13 residues.

This clone was counted a single time. The chain couples TRBV27 to TRBJ2-6; TRBD1 agrees at 8 bases. Germline V gene sequence: CDR1 MNHEY, CDR2 SMNVEV (reference sequence). V shed 3 bases, J shed 3 bases, and the junction held 7 bases outside the gene matches. The CDR3 sequence is 17 residues long. This chain's CDR3 is CASSFRGLGNGANVLTF. The CDR3 DNA reads as TGTGCCAGCAGTTTCAGGGGGCTGGGGAATGGGGCCAACGTCCTGACTTTC.

This clone was seen ten or more times. The chain recombines TRBV28 with TRBJ1-2, with D tentatively TRBD1 (5 bases). The V end was cut by 4 bases, the J end by 6 bases, with 18 bases between. The CDR3 runs to 15 residues. Germline values: CDR1 MDHEN, CDR2 SYDVKM. CDR3 nucleotides: TGTGCCAGCAGTTCGTCTGGACATTCTTGGGATGGCTACACCTTC. It translates to CASSSSGHSWDGYTF.

The chain recombines TRBV6-6 with TRBJ2-2; no clear D. V was shortened by 1 base and J by 1 base, with 10 bases between the two germline ends. This CDR3 is built from 16 residues. Germline V gene data show CDR1 as MNHNY and CDR2 as SVGAGI (reference sequence). CDR3 DNA: TGTGCCAGCAGTTACTTGTCTATCCTGAACACCGGGGAGCTGTTTTTT. Amino acid sequence: CASSYLSILNTGELFF.

This sequence joins TRBV5-1 and TRBJ2-3; D perhaps matches TRBD2 (5 bases). The V gene's germline CDR1 is SGHRS and CDR2 YFSETQ. The V gene lost 0 bases and the J gene lost 4 bases, with 12 bases spanning the gap. CDR3 size: 15 residues. The chain's CDR3 is CASSLEQAGADTQYF. The CDR3 bases are TGCGCCAGCAGCTTGGAGCAGGCCGGGGCAGATACGCAGTATTTT.

The V call is TRBV9, the J call TRBJ1-1, with 8 bases matching TRBD1. The ends lost 4 bases at V and 2 bases at J; junction bases unmatched: 4. Germline CDR1 reads SGDLS; CDR2 reads YYNGEE. CDR3 size: 14 residues. The CDR3 sequence is CASSYRGYNTEAFF. Here the CDR3 DNA reads TGTGCCAGCAGCTACAGGGGGTACAACACTGAAGCTTTCTTT.

The chain employs TRBV7-9 and TRBJ1-5, with a tentative D call TRBD1 (5 bases). Germline CDR1 reads SEHNR; CDR2 reads FQNEAQ (reference sequence). The CDR3 is 13 amino acids. The V and J ends lost 1 base and 7 bases respectively, with 8 bases between them. The DNA for the CDR3 is TGTGCCAGCAGCTTAGAAAGGGGCCAGCCCCAGCATTTT. Translated: CASSLERGQPQHF.

J is TRBJ1-5 and V is TRBV18, with TRBD1 as a possible D gene (5 bases). Trimming shortened V by 5 bases and J by 4 bases, and 12 bases separated the two germline ends. Germline V gene data show CDR1 as KGHSH and CDR2 as LQKENI. The CDR3 has 14 amino acids. CDR3 bases: TGTGCCAGCTCAGCCCGCAGGGAAAATCAGCCCCAGCATTTT. Translation gives CASSARRENQPQHF.

The chain is built from TRBV2 and TRBJ1-5; TRBD1 matches at 8 bases. The CDR3 spans 13 residues. V was clipped by 10 bases and J by 6 bases; unmatched bases: 8. CDR1 is SNHLY, CDR2 FYNNEI, per germline. CDR3 sequence: CAIQGALGQPQHF. CDR3 bases: TGTGCCATTCAGGGGGCGCTGGGTCAGCCCCAGCATTTT. Variable domain in full (rest from reference TRBV2 and TRBJ1-5): EPEVTQTPSHQVTQMGQEVILRCVPISNHLYFYWYRQILGQKVEFLVSFYNNEISEKSEIFDDQFSVERPDGSNFTLKIRSTKLEDSAMYFCAIQGALGQPQHFGDGTRLSIL.

The chain recombines TRBV6-2 or TRBV6-3 with TRBJ1-2; 10 bases align to TRBD1. With 4 bases clipped from V and 5 bases from J, the junction kept 1 base outside the gene matches. This CDR3 has 13 amino acids. Germline CDR1 and CDR2: MNHEY and SVGEGT. The CDR3 region has the DNA TGTGCCAGCAGTTGGGACAGGGGTTATGGCTACACCTTC. Protein sequence: CASSWDRGYGYTF.

The chain has TRBV27 and TRBJ2-7, with 9 bases matching TRBD2. With V trimmed by 5 bases and J by 5 bases, 10 bases remained unmatched. The germline V gene has CDR1 MNHEY and CDR2 SMNVEV (reference sequence). The CDR3 runs to 15 residues. CDR3 sequence reads: CASSMFTGTSNEQYF. The CDR3 bases are TGTGCCAGCAGTATGTTTACCGGGACTAGCAACGAGCAGTACTTC.

The gene calls are TRBV24-1 and TRBJ2-4; possibly TRBD2 for D (6 bases). CDR3 length: 13 amino acids. Germline lookup yields CDR1 KGHDR and CDR2 SFDVKD. V dropped 7 bases and J dropped 9 bases, with 15 bases sitting between them. The CDR3 DNA is TGTGCCACCAGCCGGGAGAGTGGCGGCATTCAGTACTTC. Protein product: CATSRESGGIQYF.

In this sample, this clone turned up once. The J gene is TRBJ1-4, the V gene TRBV18; 8 bases agree with TRBD1. V dropped 1 base and J dropped 7; count of bases not matched to a gene: 5. The V gene's germline CDR1 is KGHSH and CDR2 LQKENI. There are 15 residues in the CDR3. CDR3: CASSPREGTGEKLFF. The CDR3 nucleotides read TGTGCCAGCTCACCACGGGAGGGGACAGGTGAAAAACTGTTTTTT.

The chain is built from TRBV28 and TRBJ2-3; D is undetermined. The V and J ends lost 6 bases and 7 bases respectively, with 17 bases between them. The CDR3 consists of 14 residues. Germline CDR1 and CDR2: MDHEN and SYDVKM. CDR3 region: CASSPLAPGNTQYF. The CDR3 bases are TGTGCCAGCAGCCCCTTAGCTCCTGGCAATACGCAGTATTTT.

The chain couples TRBV9 to TRBJ1-1; D not resolved. V lost 0 bases to trimming and J lost 0 bases, with 3 bases between them. This CDR3 spans 13 amino acids. CDR1 SGDLS and CDR2 YYNGEE come from the germline V gene. The CDR3 DNA follows: TGTGCCAGCAGCGTAGGTATGAACACTGAAGCTTTCTTT. It translates to CASSVGMNTEAFF.

V is TRBV19 and J is TRBJ1-2; TRBD1 is a possible D gene (5 bases). Trimming shortened V by 5 bases and J by 13 bases, and 14 bases separated the two germline ends. The CDR3 loop spans 11 amino acids. The germline CDR1 and CDR2 sequences are LNHDA and SQIVND (reference sequence). The CDR3 loop is CASSPQGRLTF. As DNA, the CDR3 is TGTGCCAGTAGTCCGCAGGGTCGCCTCACCTTC. Together with reference TRBV19 and TRBJ1-2, the CDR3 gives the full variable domain: DGGITQSPKYLFRKEGQNVTLSCEQNLNHDAMYWYRQDPGQGLRLIYYSQIVNDFQKGDIAEGYSVSREKKESFPLTVTSAQKNPTAFYLCASSPQGRLTFGSGTRLTVV.

This chain connects TRBV5-4 to TRBJ2-1, with 10 bases aligning to TRBD2. In germline, CDR1 is SGHNT, CDR2 YYREEE (reference sequence). Trimming removed 4 bases from V and 4 bases from J; junction bases left unmatched: 5. The CDR3 is made up of 15 amino acids. CDR3 residues: CASSVTSGFYNEQFF. The CDR3 coding sequence is TGTGCCAGCAGCGTGACTAGCGGGTTTTACAATGAGCAGTTCTTC.

Here the CDR3 reads CASNSFGGIDEQFF. CDR3 sequence (DNA): TGTGCCAGCAACTCGTTCGGGGGGATCGATGAGCAGTTCTTC. The chain uses TRBV28 and TRBJ2-1; 7 bases align to TRBD2. J was trimmed by 8 bases and V by 7 bases; bases with no gene match: 11. This CDR3 region has 14 residues. CDR1 and CDR2 (germline): MDHEN, SYDVKM. The full variable domain, with the rest looked up from reference TRBV28 and TRBJ2-1, is DVKVTQSSRYLVKRTGEKVFLECVQDMDHENMFWYRQDPGLGLRLIYFSYDVKMKEKGDIPEGYSVSREKKERFSLILESASTNQTSMYLCASNSFGGIDEQFFGPGTRLTVL.

The V call is TRBV2, the J call TRBJ1-3; possibly TRBD1 for D (5 bases). The germline V gene encodes CDR1 SNHLY and CDR2 FYNNEI. The CDR3 covers 16 residues. V dropped 6 bases and J dropped 4 bases, with 19 bases sitting between them. The CDR3 coding sequence is TGTGCCAGCAGCGATCAGGGCACCTTGGACGGAAACACCATATATTTT. Its protein product is CASSDQGTLDGNTIYF.

This clone was recorded only once. In the same sample, other DNA sequences code for this CDR3. This rearrangement joins TRBV19 to TRBJ1-2, with D possibly TRBD1 on 5 matching bases. V lost 2 bases to trimming and J lost 2 bases, with 12 bases between them. Looked up from germline, CDR1 is LNHDA and CDR2 is SQIVND (reference sequence). The CDR3 is 15 amino acids. The CDR3 bases are TGTGCCAGTAGTATAAGGGACTCACGAAACTATGGCTACACCTTC. This codes for CASSIRDSRNYGYTF.

Only a few counts were recorded for this clone. The chain has TRBV7-9 and TRBJ1-3; D gene uncertain. There are 15 residues in the CDR3. Germline V gene data show CDR1 as SEHNR and CDR2 as FQNEAQ (reference sequence). Trimming took off 0 bases at V and 2 bases at J, with 8 bases between the two ends. The CDR3 nucleotides read TGTGCCAGCAGCTTAGCGTCAGGCCCTGGAAACACCATATATTTT. Translation: CASSLASGPGNTIYF.